This T cell receptor beta chain came from a study of T-cell reconstitution after alpha-beta-depleted transplantation in children. Study outcomes and limitations: Several hundred rapidly expanded clones from non-depleted graft cells reportedly supplied alpha-beta T cells about two months post-transplant. Newly produced T cells mostly provided counts and TCRbeta diversity after one year, as hyperexpanded clones declined.

Unique molecular identifiers featured in how the TCRbeta library was prepared. TCRdb recomputed calls from the PCR reads with MiXCR, one row per CDR3 protein. The data hold 300,000 to 350,000 distinct CDR3 sequences, with about a quarter observed a single time. The CDR3 loop spans 13 amino acids. Germline CDR1 and CDR2: MNHNY and SVGAGI (reference sequence). V lost 6 bases and J lost 6; bases outside the gene matches: 4. The sample holds a few counts of this clonotype. Its antigen is currently unknown. The V call is TRBV6-6, the J call TRBJ1-4, with 7 nucleotides matching TRBD1. The source was PBMCs, mostly from graft donor cells, collected 180 days after TCRalphabeta/CD19-depleted stem cell transplant. The clonotype was recovered from a male patient between 10 and 17 years old who had a stem cell transplant for acute lymphoblastic leukemia, so the T cells may come from the graft donor. CDR3 sequence: CASRPGTDEKLFF. DNA of the CDR3: TGTGCCAGCAGGCCCGGGACAGATGAAAAACTGTTTTTT.